This TCR beta chain was profiled in a study of T cells in Graves' hyperthyroidism and ophthalmopathy. About the research overall: Blood from the periphery was taken at initial diagnosis, before any treatment. Study conclusions and caveats: Median prediction lead before ophthalmopathy onset was around seven months with the model. In the blood, most expanded thyroid clonotypes above 0.001 appeared as well.

The source material, RNA transcripts, was used to amplify TCR beta CDR3 regions. The TCR CDR3 was amplified in a first-round RT-PCR using the HTBI primer set. MiXCR, applied by TCRdb to the multiplex PCR reads, yields one record per CDR3 protein. The data contain fewer than 700,000 distinct CDR3 sequences, under 20% of them seen just once; the ten biggest clones take up 3.8%. Stable Graves' hyperthyroidism denoted no ophthalmopathy progression over 18 months. At least ten counts were recorded for this clonotype. No antigen is known for it. This CDR3 spans 14 amino acids. The germline gives CDR1 SGHTA, CDR2 FQGNSA. Trimming pared 1 base from V and 3 bases from J, leaving 9 bases between.

This receptor was taken from a woman younger than 45 with Graves' hyperthyroidism. What was sequenced was blood. The J gene is TRBJ2-5, the V gene TRBV7-2; D remains ambiguous. CDR3 in amino acids: CASSLVAGEETQYF. CDR3 coding DNA: TGTGCCAGCAGCTTAGTGGCAGGCGAAGAGACCCAGTACTTC.